The clone carrying this T cell receptor beta chain was counted between two and nine times. In the source study's methods: The authors estimated nucleated cell counts from reference gene primer amplification. Clones were read by immunoSEQ multiplex PCR, and TCRdb kept only the in-frame ones, dropping some. That table gives V, J and clone size, and the DNA gave D and trimming. The table shows about 250,000 clones, with over 70% occurring only once. This sample is drawn from a study of blood T cell repertoires in COVID-19. Overall study context: Whether acute or convalescent, the COVID-19 samples came from the United States, Italy and Spain. Nucleic acid was either cDNA or gDNA, and it came from T cells, B-cell-depleted T cells, or PBMCs.

The V gene's germline CDR1 is SGHAT and CDR2 FQNNGV. CDR3 length: 19 residues. The V segment lost 5 bases and the J segment 0 bases; nucleotides outside the gene matches: 18. Sequenced input: peripheral blood. This receptor was taken from a man in his forties or fifties with acute or convalescent COVID-19. This rearrangement joins TRBV11-2 to TRBJ2-7, with 8 bases fitting TRBD1. CDR3 nucleotides: TGTGCCAGCAGCACCCGCGGTTATGCGGGACAGGTGCCCTCCTACGAGCAGTACTTC. It yields the protein CASSTRGYAGQVPSYEQYF.